This T cell receptor beta chain was observed in a study of Ad26.COV2.S vaccination and SARS-CoV-2 variants. Whole-study context: Donor was one of the participants in the Ad26.COV2.S arm of the COV1001 trial. Intramuscular Ad26.COV2.S doses were given once or twice, 56 days apart.

Treatment denoted: around 19 received Ad26.COV2.S at low or high dose, single or two shots; a few received placebo; per-sample allocation not given. Samples were taken on day 63 after the first vaccine or placebo injection. CDR3 length: 15 amino acids. Germline-derived CDR1 and CDR2 are MNHNS and SASEGT. V was pared by 2 bases and J by 0 bases, with 8 bases between. Study outcomes and limitations: TCR breadth and depth analyses may have underestimated total T cell responses. In vaccinated individuals, spike-specific CD8+ and CD4+ T cell responses reportedly displayed substantial breadth.

Some clones are missing from TCRdb's copy, which holds only in-frame ones; the method was immunoSEQ multiplex PCR. This table holds about 350,000 clones, less than 90% found once. A remark on this clone: The antigen is unknown.

Material: peripheral blood, obtained in a trial of Ad26.COV2.S vaccine versus placebo. This sequence was found in a person between 18 and 59 years old who received the Ad26.COV2.S COVID-19 vaccine or a placebo. The rearrangement links TRBV6-1 to TRBJ1-3, with D tentatively TRBD1 (6 bases). The CDR3 region is CASSERDNSGNTIYF. DNA of the CDR3: TGTGCCAGCAGTGAAAGGGACAACTCTGGAAACACCATATATTTT.